What follows is one T cell receptor (beta chain) and its context. Antigen specificity is unknown. One junction end does not reproduce the germline sequence, and a read error may be involved. Germline lookup yields CDR1 SGDLS and CDR2 YYNGEE. The CDR3 loop spans 12 amino acids. This entry comes from a study of CD8 T cells in Susac syndrome. The authors sequenced TCR beta from blood CD8+ and CD4+ T cells. Negative isolation yielded the CD8+ and CD4+ T cells, while FACS enriched the TEMRA cells. RNA was extracted with the RNeasy kit, and a quantity of roughly 0.5 to 1 ug was reverse transcribed using random hexamers. Amplification of TCR beta CDR3 used immunoSEQ multiplex PCR across 54 Vbeta and 13 Jbeta. TCRdb re-called the immunoSEQ multiplex PCR reads through MiXCR, storing one row per CDR3 protein. The data contain 150,000 to 190,000 distinct CDR3 sequences, about 94% of them singletons. Regarding the study as a whole: Regarding the TCR sequencing and HLA analysis, the study admitted that a relatively small number of individuals were involved.

The chain has TRBV9 and TRBJ2-1; D may match TRBD1 or TRBD2 (5 bases each). The receptor was isolated from a human donor with multiple sclerosis. Sequenced sample: CD8+ T cells from PBMCs. The CDR3 reads CASSVEKGTLRF. The CDR3 DNA sequence: TGTGCCAGCAGCGTAGAGAAGGGGACCCTTCGCTTC. Together with reference TRBV9 and TRBJ2-1, the CDR3 gives the full variable domain: DSGVTQTPKHLITATGQRVTLRCSPRSGDLSVYWYQQSLDQGLQFLIQYYNGEERAKGNILERFSAQQFPDLHSELNLSSLELGDSALYFCASSVEKGTLRFGPGTRLTVL.